The text below deals with one T cell receptor beta chain. As yet, its antigen is unknown. Germline CDR1 KGHSH, CDR2 LQKENI. V lost 2 bases to trimming and J lost 0 bases, with 2 bases between them. The CDR3 has 13 residues. The repertoire was sequenced with immunoSEQ multiplex PCR; TCRdb's copy has only in-frame clones and lacks some. In the table there are approximately 30,000 clones, more than 80% of which are singletons. The data belong to a study of T cells in narcolepsy. About the study: Patients with NT1 or NT2 and healthy control donors were enrolled.

Whole-study findings and limits: Autoreactive HCRT-specific and TRIB2-specific clonotypes were marked in same-patient CSF-versus-blood CD4+ comparisons.

The receptor was isolated from a human donor with narcolepsy. The rearrangement joins TRBV18 to TRBJ1-5; D ambiguous. Sequencing was carried out using CD45RA- memory CD4+ T cells from PBMCs. The CDR3 sequence is CASSPNSNQPQHF. DNA for the CDR3: TGTGCCAGCTCACCAAATAGCAATCAGCCCCAGCATTTT.